Presented here are 4 T cell receptor beta chains from one specimen sequenced in a study of shared clonotypes between healthy human individuals. Clones were sequenced by immunoSEQ multiplex PCR, and TCRdb holds only the in-frame ones, with some missing. The sample lists fewer than 2.5 million clones; approximately 94% were seen once. The sequenced sample was naive CD4+ T cells from PBMCs. Regarding subset: CD45RA+ positively selected. Every receptor here comes from a young man in good health. Some clones in this sample may be carry-over from other donors' samples.

The chain combines TRBV6-6 with TRBJ2-7; maybe TRBD2 (5 bases). V shed 6 bases and J shed 0 bases, with 12 bases lying between them. The CDR3 spans 14 residues. CDR1 and CDR2 (germline): MNHNY, SVGAGI (reference sequence). CDR3 nucleotide sequence: TGTGCCAGCAGCGAGGACGGGAACTCCTACGAGCAGTACTTC. The encoded protein is CASSEDGNSYEQYF.

This clone has a single count. This chain links TRBV4-1 with TRBJ1-4, with D possibly TRBD1 on 5 matching bases. Trimming removed 1 base from V and 8 bases from J, with 14 bases in between. The germline gives CDR1 MGHRA, CDR2 YSYEKL. The length of the CDR3 is 15 residues. The CDR3 DNA is TGCGCCAGCAGCCAAGGATCCTCCGAGGGGGAAAAACTGTTTTTT. This codes for CASSQGSSEGEKLFF.

J is TRBJ2-3 and V is TRBV4-2; D is possibly TRBD2 (5 bases). The CDR3 has 19 residues. Trimming removed 1 base at V and 1 base at J, with 21 bases between. From germline, CDR1 is LGHNA and CDR2 YNFKEQ. For the CDR3, the DNA is TGTGCCAGCAGCCAAGTCTCTGTCCCTCTAGCTGGGGGCACAGATACGCAGTATTTT. This encodes CASSQVSVPLAGGTDTQYF.

The genes are TRBV5-6 and TRBJ1-6; 7 nucleotides match TRBD1. There are 15 residues in the CDR3. The J segment lost 13 bases and the V segment lost 4 bases, leaving 14 bases of the junction unmatched. Germline V gives CDR1 SGHDT, CDR2 YYEEEE. The CDR3 protein is CASSIPRQGSFPLHF. In nucleotides, the CDR3 is TGTGCCAGCAGCATCCCAAGACAGGGCTCGTTTCCCCTCCACTTT.